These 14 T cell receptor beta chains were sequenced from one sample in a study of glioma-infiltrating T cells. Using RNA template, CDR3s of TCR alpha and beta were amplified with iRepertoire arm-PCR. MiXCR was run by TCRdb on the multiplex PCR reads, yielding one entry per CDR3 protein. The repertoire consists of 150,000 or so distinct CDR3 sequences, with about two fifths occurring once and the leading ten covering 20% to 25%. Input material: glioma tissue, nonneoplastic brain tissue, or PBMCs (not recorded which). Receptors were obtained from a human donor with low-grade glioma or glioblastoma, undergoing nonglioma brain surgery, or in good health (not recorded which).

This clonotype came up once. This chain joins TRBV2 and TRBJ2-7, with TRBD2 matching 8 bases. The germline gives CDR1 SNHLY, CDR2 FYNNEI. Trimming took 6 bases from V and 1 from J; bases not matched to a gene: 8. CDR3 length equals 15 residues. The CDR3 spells CASRPLADHSYEQYF. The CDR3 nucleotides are TGTGCCAGCAGGCCACTAGCGGACCATTCCTACGAGCAGTACTTC.

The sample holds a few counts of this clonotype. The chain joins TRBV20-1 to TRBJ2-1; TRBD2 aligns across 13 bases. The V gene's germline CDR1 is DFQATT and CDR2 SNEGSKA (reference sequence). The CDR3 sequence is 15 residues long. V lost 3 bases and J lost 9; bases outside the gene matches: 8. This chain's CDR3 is CSARGLAGKGSEQFF. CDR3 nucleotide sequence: TGCAGTGCTAGGGGACTAGCGGGAAAGGGTAGTGAGCAGTTCTTC.

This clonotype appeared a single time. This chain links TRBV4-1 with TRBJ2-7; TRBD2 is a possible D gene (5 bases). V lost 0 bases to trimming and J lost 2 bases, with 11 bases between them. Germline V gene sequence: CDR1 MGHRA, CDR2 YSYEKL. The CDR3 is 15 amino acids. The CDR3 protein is CASSQDPQEAYEQYF. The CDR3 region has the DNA TGCGCCAGCAGCCAAGACCCGCAGGAGGCCTACGAGCAGTACTTC.

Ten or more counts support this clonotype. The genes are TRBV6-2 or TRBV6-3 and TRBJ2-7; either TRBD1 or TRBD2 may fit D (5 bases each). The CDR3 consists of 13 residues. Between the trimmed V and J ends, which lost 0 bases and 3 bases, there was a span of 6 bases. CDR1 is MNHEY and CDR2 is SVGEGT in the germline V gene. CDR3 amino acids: CASSYSGVYEQYF. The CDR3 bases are TGTGCCAGCAGTTACTCGGGGGTCTACGAGCAGTACTTC.

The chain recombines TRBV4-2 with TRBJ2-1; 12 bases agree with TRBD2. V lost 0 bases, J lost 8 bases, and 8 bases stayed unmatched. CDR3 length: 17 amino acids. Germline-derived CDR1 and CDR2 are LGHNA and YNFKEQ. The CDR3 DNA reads TGTGCCAGCAGCCAAGATTCAGAGACTAGCGGGAGTTATGAGCAGTTCTTC. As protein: CASSQDSETSGSYEQFF.

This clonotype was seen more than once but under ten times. CDR3 loop: CSARSPSGGASNTQYF. CDR3 nucleotide sequence: TGCAGTGCTAGATCCCCTAGCGGGGGGGCCTCGAATACGCAGTATTTT. The chain couples TRBV20-1 to TRBJ2-3, with TRBD2 matching over 12 bases. Germline V gene sequence: CDR1 DFQATT, CDR2 SNEGSKA (reference sequence). The CDR3 extends over 16 amino acids. The ends lost 2 bases at V and 7 bases at J; junction bases unmatched: 10.

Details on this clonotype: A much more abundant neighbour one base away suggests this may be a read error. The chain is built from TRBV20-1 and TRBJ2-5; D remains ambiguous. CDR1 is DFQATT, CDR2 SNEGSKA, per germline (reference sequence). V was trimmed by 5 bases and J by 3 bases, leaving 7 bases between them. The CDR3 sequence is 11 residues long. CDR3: CSAGPKETQYF. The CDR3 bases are TGCAGTGCTGGTCCGAAAGAGACCCAGTACTTC.

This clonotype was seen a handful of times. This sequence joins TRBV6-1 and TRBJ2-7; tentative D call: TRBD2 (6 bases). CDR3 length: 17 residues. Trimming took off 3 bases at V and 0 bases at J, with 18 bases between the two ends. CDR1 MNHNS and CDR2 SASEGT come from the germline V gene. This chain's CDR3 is CASSDEAGRPGSYEQYF. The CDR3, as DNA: TGTGCCAGCAGTGACGAAGCGGGTAGGCCTGGCTCCTACGAGCAGTACTTC.

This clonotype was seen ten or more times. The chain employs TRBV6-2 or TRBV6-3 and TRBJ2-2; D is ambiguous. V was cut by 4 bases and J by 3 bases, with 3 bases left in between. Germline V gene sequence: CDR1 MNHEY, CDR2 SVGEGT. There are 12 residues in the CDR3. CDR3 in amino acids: CASSFYTGELFF. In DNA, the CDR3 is TGTGCCAGCAGTTTCTACACCGGGGAGCTGTTTTTT.

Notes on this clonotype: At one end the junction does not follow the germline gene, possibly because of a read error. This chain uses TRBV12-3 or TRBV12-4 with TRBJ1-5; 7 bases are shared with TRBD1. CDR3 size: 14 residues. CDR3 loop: CDSSRDSLNQPQHF. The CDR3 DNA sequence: TGTGACAGCAGTCGGGACAGCTTAAATCAGCCCCAGCATTTT.

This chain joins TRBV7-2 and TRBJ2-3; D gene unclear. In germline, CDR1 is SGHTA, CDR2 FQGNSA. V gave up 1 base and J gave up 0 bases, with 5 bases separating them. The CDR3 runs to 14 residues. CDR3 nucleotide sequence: TGTGCCAGCAGCTTAGGAGAGAGCACAGATACGCAGTATTTT. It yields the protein CASSLGESTDTQYF.

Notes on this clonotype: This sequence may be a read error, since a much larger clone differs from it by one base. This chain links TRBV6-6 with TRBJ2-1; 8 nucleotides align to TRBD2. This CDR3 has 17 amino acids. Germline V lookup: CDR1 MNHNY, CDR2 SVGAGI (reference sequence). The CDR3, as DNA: TGTGCCAGCAGTTACTCTCCATCGGGGGGGCTCTACAATGAGCGGTTCTTC. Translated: CASSYSPSGGLYNERFF.

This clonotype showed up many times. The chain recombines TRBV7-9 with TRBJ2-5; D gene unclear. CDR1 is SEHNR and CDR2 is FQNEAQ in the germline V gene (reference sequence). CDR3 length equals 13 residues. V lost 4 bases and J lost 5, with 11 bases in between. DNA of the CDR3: TGTGCCAGCAGCTCACCTTCGATGGAGACCCAGTACTTC. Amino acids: CASSSPSMETQYF.

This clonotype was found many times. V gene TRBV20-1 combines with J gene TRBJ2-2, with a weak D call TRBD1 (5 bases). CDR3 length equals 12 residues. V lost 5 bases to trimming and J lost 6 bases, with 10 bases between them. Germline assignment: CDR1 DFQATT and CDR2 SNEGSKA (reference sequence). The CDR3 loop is CSAPEGAGELFF. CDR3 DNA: TGCAGTGCTCCGGAAGGGGCCGGGGAGCTGTTTTTT.